This TCR beta chain was identified during a study of blood T cell repertoires in COVID-19. Trimming took 3 bases from V and 2 from J; bases not matched to a gene: 6. The CDR3 is 16 residues long. Germline V CDR1 and CDR2: SGHRS, YFSETQ. The protocol was immunoSEQ multiplex PCR, while the TCRdb copy is restricted to in-frame clones and leaves out a portion. The sample has about 300,000 clones; under 90% are singletons. This TCR derives from a woman in her late teens or twenties who had recovered from COVID-19. The chain combines TRBV5-1 with TRBJ2-3; 10 positions match TRBD2. Source material: PBMCs or T cells enriched from blood (not recorded which). The CDR3 sequence: CASSSLAGVVTDTQYF. CDR3 sequence (DNA): TGCGCCAGCAGCTCCCTAGCGGGAGTAGTCACAGATACGCAGTATTTT.